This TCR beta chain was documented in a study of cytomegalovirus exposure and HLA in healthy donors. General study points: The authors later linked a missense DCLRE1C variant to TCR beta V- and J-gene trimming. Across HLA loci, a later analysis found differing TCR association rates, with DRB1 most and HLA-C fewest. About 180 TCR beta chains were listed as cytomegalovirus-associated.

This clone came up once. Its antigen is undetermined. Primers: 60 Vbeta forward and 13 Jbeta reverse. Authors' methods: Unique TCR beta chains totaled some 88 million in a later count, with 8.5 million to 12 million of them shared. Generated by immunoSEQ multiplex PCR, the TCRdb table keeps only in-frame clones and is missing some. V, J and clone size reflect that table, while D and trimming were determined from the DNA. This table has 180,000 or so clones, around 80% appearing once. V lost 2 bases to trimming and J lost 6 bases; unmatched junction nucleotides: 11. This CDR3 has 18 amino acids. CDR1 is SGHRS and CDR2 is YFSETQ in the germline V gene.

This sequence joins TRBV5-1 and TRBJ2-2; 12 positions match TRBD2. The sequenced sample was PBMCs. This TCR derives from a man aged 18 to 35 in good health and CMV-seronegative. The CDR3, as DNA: TGCGCCAGCAGCTTCAGACTAGCGGGAGCCCCCAGGCCCGGGGAGCTGTTTTTT. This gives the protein CASSFRLAGAPRPGELFF. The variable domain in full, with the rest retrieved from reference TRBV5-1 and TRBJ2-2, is KAGVTQTPRYLIKTRGQQVTLSCSPISGHRSVSWYQQTPGQGLQFLFEYFSETQRNKGNFPGRFSGRQFSNSRSEMNVSTLELGDSALYLCASSFRLAGAPRPGELFFGEGSRLTVL.